This entry lists 8 T cell receptor beta chains sequenced from one sample in a study of PD-L1 blockade in urothelial cancer. Data came from immunoSEQ multiplex PCR; TCRdb stores just in-frame clones and leaves some out. This sample yields about 130,000 clones, of which roughly 80% are seen a single time; 3.2% belongs to the top ten. Described time point: pretreatment peripheral blood. The sample was PBMCs, taken around atezolizumab (anti-PD-L1) treatment. The receptors originated from a man over 45 with urothelial cancer.

V and J are TRBV5-6 and TRBJ1-2, with a weak D call TRBD1 (6 bases). The V gene lost 2 bases and the J gene lost 4 bases, with 15 bases spanning the gap. This CDR3 spans 15 amino acids. CDR1 is SGHDT, CDR2 YYEEEE, per germline. The DNA for the CDR3 is TGTGCCAGCAGCTTTGTCTCAGGGGATGCCTATGGCTACACCTTC. Amino acid sequence: CASSFVSGDAYGYTF.

V and J are TRBV15 and TRBJ2-5; D gene ambiguous. V lost 5 bases, J lost 2 bases, and 12 bases lay in between. Germline values: CDR1 LNHNV, CDR2 YYDKDF (reference sequence). The CDR3 length is 14 residues. The CDR3 nucleotides are TGTGCCACCAGCGCGGTTCTCGGGCAAGAGACCCAGTACTTC. This translates into CATSAVLGQETQYF.

This clone was seen once. J is TRBJ1-3 and V is TRBV7-8; D is ambiguous. Germline assignment: CDR1 SGHVS and CDR2 FQNEAQ. The V end was cut by 5 bases, the J end by 4 bases, with 15 bases between. The CDR3 extends over 15 amino acids. The CDR3 nucleotides are TGTGCCAGCAGCCCGAGGGCTACCCCAGGAAACACCATATATTTT. Translation: CASSPRATPGNTIYF.

The V and J genes are TRBV5-1 and TRBJ1-2; D uncertain. Trimming removed 7 bases from V and 4 bases from J, with 14 bases in between. The CDR3 is 13 residues long. Germline V gene data show CDR1 as SGHRS and CDR2 as YFSETQ. In DNA, the CDR3 is TGCGCCAGCTCGGGAGATCTTCGCTATGGCTACACCTTC. Amino acid sequence: CASSGDLRYGYTF.

This rearrangement joins TRBV13 to TRBJ2-5; 9 nucleotides line up with TRBD1. The closer fit of TRBJ2-7 to the DNA end suggests the J call may be wrong. Per germline, CDR1 PRHDT and CDR2 FYEKMQ (reference sequence). This CDR3 has 17 amino acids. CDR3 loop: CASSLYFWDRDSYEQYF. CDR3 bases: TGTGCCAGCAGCTTATATTTCTGGGACAGGGACTCCTACGAGCAGTACTTC.

This clone was observed a few times. The chain combines TRBV7-2 with TRBJ1-5, with 7 bases aligning to TRBD1. Germline CDR1 SGHTA, CDR2 FQGNSA. The J segment lost 4 bases and the V segment lost 2 bases, leaving 2 bases of the junction unmatched. The CDR3 loop spans 14 amino acids. CDR3 DNA sequence: TGTGCCAGCAGCTTACAGGGGGAAAATCAGCCCCAGCATTTT. Translating it yields CASSLQGENQPQHF.

Here the CDR3 reads CSARTSGSVAGTGELFF. Here the CDR3 DNA reads TGCAGCGCCAGGACTAGCGGGAGTGTGGCGGGCACCGGGGAGCTGTTTTTT. This chain uses TRBV29-1 with TRBJ2-2; 13 bases agree with TRBD2. The germline CDR1 and CDR2 sequences are SQVTM and ANQGSEA. There are 17 residues in the CDR3. With 7 bases clipped from V and 4 bases from J, the junction kept 12 bases outside the gene matches.

This clone showed up just a few times. This rearrangement joins TRBV7-9 to TRBJ2-1, with 14 positions matching TRBD2. The V gene's germline CDR1 is SEHNR and CDR2 FQNEAQ (reference sequence). CDR3 length: 17 residues. J lost 9 bases, V lost 5 bases, and 12 bases had no gene match. The CDR3: CASSPPRPGLAGAEQFF. In DNA, the CDR3 is TGTGCCAGCAGCCCTCCCCGCCCGGGACTAGCGGGAGCTGAGCAGTTCTTC.